These T cell receptor beta chains were read from a single sample in a study of human T cells and chemical hapten exposure. One entry per CDR3 protein results from TCRdb running MiXCR on the RACE reads. There are over 45,000 distinct CDR3 sequences in the sample; about 9% occur only once, and more than 10% lies in the top ten. Source: whole blood, taken in connection with sensitization to the hapten diphenylcyclopropenone (DPC). These receptors were collected from a middle-aged woman with alopecia areata. Some clones in this sample may be carry-over from other donors' samples. Each CDR3 is given with its conserved first and last residue. A D gene is named only where the DNA matches it firmly. Size tells how often a clone was seen (once, few, many) or the class of an expanded clone, and some rows leave it out.

d_gene,len,abundance,v_gene,CDR3aa
.,13,.,TRBV4-2,CASSSPGIDGYTF
.,14,many,TRBV7-2,CASSLDSPNQPQHF
.,13,once,TRBV24-1,CAIQQGSNNEQFF
.,14,many,TRBV28,CASSLQLSRAEAFF
.,13,many,TRBV12-3/TRBV12-4,CASSLGGDETQYF
TRBD1,13,.,TRBV30,CAWSQDRGQPQHF
TRBD1,16,few,TRBV4-3,CASSQGTGGSGEKLFF
.,16,many,TRBV7-6,CASSPGRSYSGNTIYF
TRBD2,16,many,TRBV7-9,CASSSGTSPSTDTQYF
.,16,many,TRBV25-1,CASSEYSGGVSEKLFF
.,13,many,TRBV9,CASSASSGNTIYF
.,18,.,TRBV4-3,CASSRIGSGEVSYNEQFF
.,15,few,TRBV12-3/TRBV12-4,CASSLAQGYQETQYF
.,15,many,TRBV4-2,CASSHLDRRNEKLFF
TRBD1,12,few,TRBV11-2,CASSRDRGPAFF
.,15,many,TRBV4-1,CASSQWDSGANVLTF
.,15,few,TRBV5-1,CASSAGLQGRYEQYF
.,14,many,TRBV5-6,CASTRIGGPGELFF
.,13,many,TRBV5-1,CASSLRGTYEQYF
TRBD1,14,many,TRBV6-6,CASRDRPSRETQYF
TRBD2,17,few,TRBV19,CASSPIQTSGRTGELFF
.,15,.,TRBV5-1,CASSYRDADNSPLHF
.,13,many,TRBV7-6,CASSPSGIHEAFF
.,13,.,TRBV10-3,CATRTEMNTEAFF
.,15,.,TRBV11-1,CASSLGGTGGHEQYF
TRBD1,13,many,TRBV29-1,CSGDRGMNTEAFF
.,13,.,TRBV7-9,CASSLRGDTEAFF
TRBD1,18,many,TRBV5-4,CASSWPGQGAVGANVLTF
.,14,.,TRBV5-4,CASTLGLDAGELFF
.,12,few,TRBV4-1,CASSQPLEGPFF
TRBD1,16,.,TRBV12-5,CASGAGQGSSGNTIYF
.,13,.,TRBV7-3,CASSPGSNTEAFF
.,21,few,TRBV20-1,CSARDGDGRVLEEGGTGELFF
TRBD1,16,.,TRBV27,CASSPTTGFSNQPQHF
.,18,many,TRBV6-1,CASSERGAKGSGANVLTF
.,11,.,TRBV7-8,CASSNGPRGTF
.,14,.,TRBV9,CASSVGHLNTEAFF
TRBD2,16,many,TRBV12-3/TRBV12-4,CASTPGLAGTTDTQYF
.,12,.,TRBV9,CASSATGTFIHF
TRBD1,18,few,TRBV6-2/TRBV6-3,CASSYSDLMGQLNTEAFF
TRBD1,15,many,TRBV12-3/TRBV12-4,CASSTTGGFGNTIYF
.,12,.,TRBV7-2,CASAGAYNEQFF
.,13,few,TRBV7-7,CASSSGRADTQYF
.,14,.,TRBV6-6,CASSTGGSQETQYF
.,15,few,TRBV9,CASSPSGDTLYEQYF
.,15,.,TRBV14,CASSLTGSVAYEQYF
TRBD1,14,.,TRBV7-8,CASSLHRGAQEQYF
.,17,.,TRBV4-1,CASSQDQVAVAKNIQYF
.,11,many,TRBV11-2,CASSLTDTQYF
TRBD1,17,many,TRBV14,CASSQDGQGAMNTEAFF
TRBD1,15,many,TRBV2,CASRPQGAYNTEAFF
.,13,many,TRBV6-6,CASMAVPGNEQFF
.,11,.,TRBV29-1,CSSSVLGEAFF